This is a list of T cell receptor beta chains from one sample in a study of CD8+ T cells in alopecia areata. Profiled with immunoSEQ multiplex PCR; TCRdb holds only in-frame clones, not every one. The data hold roughly 140,000 clones, with approximately 80% observed a single time. The sequencing used CD8+ T cells sorted from blood, collected at week 4, from a patient treated with tofacitinib. These receptor sequences come from a human donor with alopecia areata. Each CDR3 is given with its conserved first and last residue. The order of the fields is CDR3 DNA, CDR3 protein, clone size, V gene, J gene, D gene. The D gene is left open where the match is weak. Clone size is given for some rows only: seen once, a few or many times, or a class if the clone is expanded.

TGTGCCAGCAGCTCCCAGAGGGCTGAGTCCAACACTGAAGCTTTCTTT	CASSSQRAESNTEAFF	NA	TRBV7-9	TRBJ1-1	NA
TGTGCCAGCAGCCGAGCAAAGGGACAGGGGGACTACGAGCAGTACTTC	CASSRAKGQGDYEQYF	NA	TRBV7-6	TRBJ2-7	TRBD1
TGTGCCAGCAGGACAGGGGGCCCTCTTTACGAGCAGTACTTC	CASRTGGPLYEQYF	NA	TRBV6-5	TRBJ2-7	TRBD1
TGCAGCGTTGAAAGCTGGAACACTGAAGCTTTCTTT	CSVESWNTEAFF	few	TRBV29-1	TRBJ1-1	NA
TGTGCCAGCAGTGTTGCGGGGAGCAATCAGCCCCAGCATTTT	CASSVAGSNQPQHF	NA	TRBV2	TRBJ1-5	NA
TGTGCCAGCAGACGGCTCTCCGAAGCCAAAAACATTCAGTACTTC	CASRRLSEAKNIQYF	NA	TRBV6-5	TRBJ2-4	NA
TGCAGCGCTCGACTAGCGGGGGGGCCGGAGACCCAGTACTTC	CSARLAGGPETQYF	NA	TRBV29-1	TRBJ2-5	TRBD2
TGCGCCAGCAGCCCCGTGGGGGTCCTTAACACTGAAGCTTTCTTT	CASSPVGVLNTEAFF	NA	TRBV4-1	TRBJ1-1	NA
TGTGCCAGCAGCCCTACGGGACAGGCCGGTCGCGAGCAGTACTTC	CASSPTGQAGREQYF	once	TRBV14	TRBJ2-7	TRBD1
TGCGCCAGCAGCGCGCACGGGGGGTACACTGAAGCTTTCTTT	CASSAHGGYTEAFF	NA	TRBV4-1	TRBJ1-1	NA
TGTGCCAGCAGCGCCGACAGGGCCAGCACAGATACGCAGTATTTT	CASSADRASTDTQYF	NA	TRBV7-9	TRBJ2-3	TRBD1
TGTGCCAGCAGTCCGCTGGGGGGACTACCCTACGAGCAGTACTTC	CASSPLGGLPYEQYF	NA	TRBV28	TRBJ2-7	TRBD2
TGTGCCAGCAGGGCAGGGCCCCAAGAGACCCAGTACTTC	CASRAGPQETQYF	NA	TRBV7-9	TRBJ2-5	NA
TGCGCCAGCAGCCAAGCGGCGGTTTTCGAGCGAATAGATACGCAGTATTTT	CASSQAAVFERIDTQYF	few	TRBV4-3	TRBJ2-3	NA
TGCGCCAGCAGCCAAGAACGGGGACGTCTAAATACGCAGTATTTT	CASSQERGRLNTQYF	NA	TRBV4-1	TRBJ2-3	NA
TGTGCCAGCAGGGGGGCTACGAACACCGGGGAGCTGTTTTTT	CASRGATNTGELFF	NA	TRBV7-8	TRBJ2-2	NA
TGTGCCTGGAGTGTAGGGTACGAGCAGTACTTC	CAWSVGYEQYF	NA	TRBV30	TRBJ2-7	NA
TGTGCCAGCGGGGAATTAACAGGGGGCGCGTCCTACAATGAGCAGTTCTTC	CASGELTGGASYNEQFF	NA	TRBV27	TRBJ2-1	TRBD1
TGTGCCTGGAGTATACAGGAGGGACTTAAATACAATGAGCAGTTCTTC	CAWSIQEGLKYNEQFF	NA	TRBV30	TRBJ2-1	NA
TGCGCCAGCAGCCATGGACAGCTACCTTCCTACGAGCAGTACTTC	CASSHGQLPSYEQYF	few	TRBV4-1	TRBJ2-7	NA
TGTGCCAGCAGCCAAGATATACAGCCGAACACTGAAGCTTTCTTT	CASSQDIQPNTEAFF	once	TRBV4-2	TRBJ1-1	NA
TGCGCCAGCAGCCCCGTCCTCCTCCAGACCGGGGAGCTGTTTTTT	CASSPVLLQTGELFF	once	TRBV4-1	TRBJ2-2	NA
TGTGCCTGGAGCGAGGGACAGGTTAGGACCTACGAGCAGTACTTC	CAWSEGQVRTYEQYF	few	TRBV30	TRBJ2-7	TRBD1
TGCGCCAGCAGCTTGGCGGGACTAGCGGGTGCCACCGGGGAGCTGTTTTTT	CASSLAGLAGATGELFF	NA	TRBV5-1	TRBJ2-2	TRBD2
TGTGCCATCAGTGAGGCAGGGAGGGACACTGAAGCTTTCTTT	CAISEAGRDTEAFF	NA	TRBV10-3	TRBJ1-1	NA
TGTGCCAGTAGTAGGACTGACGGGTCCATATTCCAAGAGACCCAGTACTTC	CASSRTDGSIFQETQYF	NA	TRBV19	TRBJ2-5	NA